What follows are 10 T cell receptor beta chains derived from one specimen sequenced in a study of cytomegalovirus exposure and HLA in healthy donors. PCR involved 60 Vbeta and 13 Jbeta primers. The protocol was immunoSEQ multiplex PCR, while the TCRdb copy is restricted to in-frame clones and leaves out a portion. The sample includes 49,000 or so clones. The sample consisted of PBMCs. These receptors originate from a man in his forties in good health and CMV-seropositive.

The V gene is TRBV7-8, the J gene TRBJ1-5, with D uncertain. The germline V gene has CDR1 SGHVS and CDR2 FQNEAQ. V was shortened by 2 bases and J by 5 bases, with 7 bases between the two germline ends. CDR3 size: 13 residues. The CDR3 sequence: CASSLMRDQPQHF. The CDR3 DNA is TGTGCCAGCAGCTTAATGAGGGATCAGCCCCAGCATTTT.

The V call is TRBV7-9, the J call TRBJ2-1, with D perhaps matching TRBD2 (6 bases). With 5 bases removed from V and 7 bases from J, the gap between germline ends came to 21 bases. Germline lookup yields CDR1 SEHNR and CDR2 FQNEAQ (reference sequence). The length of the CDR3 is 16 residues. The CDR3 nucleotides read TGTGCCAGCAGCCTCGGGGGTACCGTATTGATTAATGAGCAGTTCTTC. The encoded protein is CASSLGGTVLINEQFF.

This chain joins TRBV29-1 and TRBJ2-1, with 9 bases lining up with TRBD2. The ends lost 3 bases at V and 5 bases at J; junction bases unmatched: 11. Germline CDR1 SQVTM, CDR2 ANQGSEA. The CDR3 consists of 16 residues. CDR3 loop: CSVESKREAGNNEQFF. The CDR3 coding sequence is TGCAGCGTTGAGTCTAAGCGGGAGGCGGGGAACAATGAGCAGTTCTTC.

The chain couples TRBV28 to TRBJ2-2; 10 bases line up with TRBD1. The CDR3 is made up of 13 amino acids. The junction had 5 bases not matched to a gene; V was cut back by 6 bases and J by 10 bases. CDR1 and CDR2 from the germline V gene are MDHEN and SYDVKM. The CDR3: CASRGTGEEELFF. CDR3 DNA sequence: TGTGCCAGCAGGGGGACAGGGGAAGAGGAGCTGTTTTTT.

The chain employs TRBV27 and TRBJ1-5; the match to TRBD1 covers 9 bases. CDR1 MNHEY and CDR2 SMNVEV come from the germline V gene (reference sequence). CDR3 length: 15 amino acids. V dropped 5 bases and J dropped 7; count of bases not matched to a gene: 9. CDR3 sequence (DNA): TGTGCCAGCAGTCCGGGACAGGGCGTGGGCCAGCCCCAGCATTTT. Protein sequence: CASSPGQGVGQPQHF.

This chain uses TRBV12-5 with TRBJ2-3; a weak D match, TRBD1 (5 bases). Germline V lookup: CDR1 LGHNT, CDR2 FRNRAP. This CDR3 has 18 residues. Trimming removed 1 base from V and 6 bases from J, with 23 bases in between. The DNA for the CDR3 is TGTGCTAGTGGTTTGGCCCGAATGGTCGAAGACAGACCGGATACGCAGTATTTT. Protein product: CASGLARMVEDRPDTQYF.

The chain couples TRBV6-1 to TRBJ1-4; D uncertain. The CDR3 extends over 15 amino acids. Looked up from germline, CDR1 is MNHNS and CDR2 is SASEGT. V lost 0 bases to trimming and J lost 8 bases, with 13 bases between them. The CDR3 DNA reads TGTGCCAGCAGTGAAGCGGGAGGGATGGGAGAAAAACTGTTTTTT. Its translation is CASSEAGGMGEKLFF.

V usage is TRBV7-2 and J usage is TRBJ1-2; 7 bases are shared with TRBD1. The CDR3 runs 14 residues. The V gene's germline CDR1 is SGHTA and CDR2 FQGNSA. The junction had 5 bases not matched to a gene; V was cut back by 5 bases and J by 2 bases. CDR3 region: CASSRDSKNYGYTF. In DNA form, the CDR3 reads TGTGCCAGCAGCCGGGACAGCAAAAACTATGGCTACACCTTC.

The chain links TRBV7-9 to TRBJ2-7; maybe TRBD1 (6 bases). Between the trimmed V and J ends, which lost 4 bases and 3 bases, there was a span of 13 bases. CDR3 length equals 14 residues. Germline lookup yields CDR1 SEHNR and CDR2 FQNEAQ (reference sequence). The CDR3 is CASSSGQEGYEQYF. DNA of the CDR3: TGTGCCAGCAGCTCGGGACAAGAAGGCTACGAGCAGTACTTC.

The chain employs TRBV7-9 and TRBJ2-7; 7 bases line up with TRBD1. V shed 5 bases and J 11 bases; nucleotides not matched to a gene: 6. Germline CDR1 SEHNR, CDR2 FQNEAQ (reference sequence). The CDR3 sequence is 11 residues long. The CDR3 DNA sequence: TGTGCCAGCAGCGTGCCCGGGACAGAGTACTTC. Its translation: CASSVPGTEYF.